Below, 10 T cell receptor beta chains from the same sample are listed, as sequenced in a study of OX40 agonist ivuxolimab in advanced cancers. Produced via immunoSEQ multiplex PCR; TCRdb's table is partial and in-frame only. Of about 13,000 clones detected, about 81% appear once; the ten largest clones hold about 40%. This specimen was CD4+ or CD8+ T cells sorted from blood, taken in a trial of the OX40 agonist ivuxolimab. The receptors derive from an adult with an advanced solid tumor such as melanoma, head and neck, liver or kidney cancer.

As for this clone: Additional DNA sequences in this sample encode the identical CDR3. The chain carries TRBV5-4 and TRBJ2-3, with 9 positions matching TRBD1. The CDR3 loop spans 14 amino acids. Trimming cost V 3 bases and J 4 bases; bases outside gene matches: 3. Germline V gene sequence: CDR1 SGHNT, CDR2 YYREEE (reference sequence). The DNA for the CDR3 is TGTGCCAGCAGCTGGGGACAGGGATCAGATACGCAGTATTTT. Translated: CASSWGQGSDTQYF.

J is TRBJ1-3 and V is TRBV28; D uncertain. Trimming took 5 bases from V and 2 from J, leaving 7 bases between them. Germline-derived CDR1 and CDR2 are MDHEN and SYDVKM. This CDR3 has 13 amino acids. The CDR3 region is CASSNTAGNTIYF. The CDR3 DNA sequence: TGTGCCAGCAGTAATACGGCTGGAAACACCATATATTTT. The complete variable domain, with remaining parts taken from reference TRBV28 and TRBJ1-3, reads DVKVTQSSRYLVKRTGEKVFLECVQDMDHENMFWYRQDPGLGLRLIYFSYDVKMKEKGDIPEGYSVSREKKERFSLILESASTNQTSMYLCASSNTAGNTIYFGEGSWLTVV.

This chain joins TRBV9 and TRBJ2-2, with 8 bases that match TRBD2. Trimming took 4 bases from V and 3 from J; bases not matched to a gene: 8. The CDR3 is made up of 16 amino acids. The germline CDR1 and CDR2 sequences are SGDLS and YYNGEE. The DNA for the CDR3 is TGTGCCAGCAGCTACCGGAGCGGGAGCGACACCGGGGAGCTGTTTTTT. Its translation: CASSYRSGSDTGELFF.

V is TRBV9 and J is TRBJ2-2; 9 nucleotides align to TRBD1. V dropped 4 bases and J dropped 7; count of bases not matched to a gene: 17. Germline assignment: CDR1 SGDLS and CDR2 YYNGEE. The CDR3 is 18 amino acids. The CDR3, as DNA: TGTGCCAGCAGCATACAGACGGAAGGACAGGGGAGGAACGGGGAGCTGTTTTTT. It codes for CASSIQTEGQGRNGELFF.

The chain combines TRBV11-2 with TRBJ2-1; TRBD1 or TRBD2 may be the D gene (5 bases each). Germline V gives CDR1 SGHAT, CDR2 FQNNGV. The CDR3 totals 16 residues. Trimming removed 0 bases at V and 10 bases at J, with 19 bases between. The CDR3 loop reads CASSLDLGPGAEEQFF. The CDR3 DNA is TGTGCCAGCAGCTTAGATCTGGGACCCGGGGCAGAGGAGCAGTTCTTC.

The chain carries TRBV4-2 and TRBJ2-1, with D possibly TRBD2 on 6 matching bases. Germline-derived CDR1 and CDR2 are LGHNA and YNFKEQ. This CDR3 contains 16 residues. Trimming removed 0 bases from V and 1 base from J, with 10 bases in between. The chain's CDR3 is CASSQEAGESYNEQFF. In DNA form, the CDR3 reads TGTGCCAGCAGCCAAGAAGCGGGTGAGTCCTACAATGAGCAGTTCTTC.

The rearrangement joins TRBV7-6 to TRBJ2-5; a possible D gene is TRBD1 (6 bases). The V and J ends lost 6 bases and 3 bases respectively, with 14 bases between them. The length of the CDR3 is 14 residues. CDR1 is SGHVS and CDR2 is FNYEAQ in the germline V gene. The CDR3 region has the DNA TGTGCCAGCAGTTCACCCGGACAGAAAGAGACCCAGTACTTC. Residues: CASSSPGQKETQYF. The variable domain in full, completed from reference TRBV7-6 and TRBJ2-5, reads GAGVSQSPRYKVTKRGQDVALRCDPISGHVSLYWYRQALGQGPEFLTYFNYEAQQDKSGLPNDRFSAERPEGSISTLTIQRTEQRDSAMYRCASSSPGQKETQYFGPGTRLLVL.

This chain joins TRBV7-9 and TRBJ1-1; D unresolved. CDR3 length: 13 residues. Trimming removed 4 bases at V and 5 bases at J, with 11 bases between. The V gene's germline CDR1 is SEHNR and CDR2 FQNEAQ (reference sequence). CDR3 loop: CASSSVTRTEAFF. The CDR3 DNA is TGTGCCAGCAGCTCCGTCACCCGGACTGAAGCTTTCTTT.

This clone was observed once. The genes are TRBV12-5 and TRBJ2-7; D gene ambiguous. Germline V gene sequence: CDR1 LGHNT, CDR2 FRNRAP. The CDR3 extends over 17 amino acids. V was shortened by 0 bases and J by 2 bases, with 17 bases between the two germline ends. As DNA, the CDR3 is TGTGCTAGTGGTTTGGTACCGCATCAAGGGAAGACCTACGAGCAGTACTTC. It encodes CASGLVPHQGKTYEQYF. Full variable domain (rest looked up from reference TRBV12-5 and TRBJ2-7): DARVTQTPRHKVTEMGQEVTMRCQPILGHNTVFWYRQTMMQGLELLAYFRNRAPLDDSGMPKDRFSAEMPDATLATLKIQPSEPRDSAVYFCASGLVPHQGKTYEQYFGPGTRLTVT.

This clone counts as medium-sized. This chain's CDR3 is CASSKGGSQPQHF. The CDR3 bases are TGTGCCAGCAGCAAAGGGGGCTCGCAGCCCCAGCATTTT. The chain links TRBV7-9 to TRBJ1-5; 7 bases fit TRBD1. CDR1 is SEHNR and CDR2 is FQNEAQ in the germline V gene (reference sequence). Trimming removed 5 bases from V and 7 bases from J; junction bases left unmatched: 5. There are 13 residues in the CDR3.